Shown below are 5 T cell receptor beta chains from a single sample sequenced in a study of blood T cells in healthy people across ages. Together with a sample-barcoded 5' primer, a J-beta primer mix was included in a second PCR lasting about 7 to 12 cycles. Via MiXCR, TCRdb re-called the 5' RACE reads, giving one row per CDR3 protein. The sample holds about 1 million distinct CDR3 sequences, 40% to 50% seen once. The specimen was blood. The receptors come from a woman in her fifties or sixties in good health.

This chain connects TRBV29-1 to TRBJ2-2, with a possible D match to TRBD1 (6 bases). The CDR3 contains 13 residues. Deletions cut 4 bases from V and 4 bases from J, with 10 bases between. CDR1 SQVTM and CDR2 ANQGSEA come from the germline V gene. The CDR3 loop is CSVVQGSTGELFF. Here the CDR3 DNA reads TGCAGCGTTGTACAGGGAAGCACCGGGGAGCTGTTTTTT.

This clonotype has more than one count but fewer than ten. The V gene is TRBV6-5, the J gene TRBJ2-7; D is possibly TRBD2 (5 bases). The V end was cut by 5 bases, the J end by 1 base, with 12 bases between. The CDR3 consists of 14 residues. Germline CDR1 MNHEY, CDR2 SVGAGI. The CDR3 spells CASSPRTLSYEQYF. The CDR3 bases are TGTGCCAGCAGTCCCAGGACTCTTTCCTACGAGCAGTACTTC.

The chain has TRBV27 and TRBJ2-7, with D perhaps TRBD1 (6 bases). Germline CDR1 reads MNHEY; CDR2 reads SMNVEV (reference sequence). Trimming took off 6 bases at V and 0 bases at J, with 15 bases between the two ends. The length of the CDR3 is 15 residues. The CDR3 sequence is CASSLGQPSSYEQYF. The CDR3 region has the DNA TGTGCCAGCAGCCTTGGACAGCCCTCCTCCTACGAGCAGTACTTC.

This clonotype was detected only a few times. The V gene is TRBV5-1, the J gene TRBJ2-3, with unresolved D. The CDR3 covers 15 residues. V was pared by 4 bases and J by 2 bases, with 14 bases between. The germline V gene has CDR1 SGHRS and CDR2 YFSETQ. CDR3 residues: CASSPRIDFTDTQYF. Written as DNA, the CDR3 is TGCGCCAGCAGCCCGCGGATCGACTTCACAGATACGCAGTATTTT.

This clonotype appeared once. V usage is TRBV20-1 and J usage is TRBJ1-5; D gene uncertain. This CDR3 contains 14 residues. Trimming took off 5 bases at V and 4 bases at J, with 15 bases between the two ends. Germline values: CDR1 DFQATT, CDR2 SNEGSKA (reference sequence). For the CDR3, the DNA is TGCAGTGCTCAATTCCATCAGCGAAATCAGCCCCAGCATTTT. Its translation: CSAQFHQRNQPQHF.